The rows below give T cell receptor beta chains drawn from one sample of a study of blood T cell repertoires in COVID-19. Clones were sequenced by immunoSEQ multiplex PCR, and TCRdb holds only the in-frame ones, with some missing. Among 380,000 or so clones, over 75% were seen once, and the ten largest hold about 0.89%. Specimen: PBMCs or T cells enriched from blood (not recorded which). The receptors shown here come from a woman aged 25 to 39 with acute COVID-19. The CDR3 runs from the conserved cysteine through the conserved F or W. The order of the fields is CDR3 DNA, CDR3 protein, D gene, J gene, V gene, clone size. The D gene is left open where the match is weak. Clone size is not always given. Where it is, it says once, few, many or a class for expanded clones.

TGTGCCAGCAGTTTCAGGGGCTACTACGAGCAGTACTTC	CASSFRGYYEQYF	-	TRBJ2-7	TRBV27	once
TGTGCCAGCGACAGGGGGGCGTATGAAAAACTGTTTTTT	CASDRGAYEKLFF	TRBD1	TRBJ1-4	TRBV6-5	-
TGTGCCAGCAGCCATTGGGGGACAGGGTCCTCGAAAAAACTGTTTTTT	CASSHWGTGSSKKLFF	TRBD1	TRBJ1-4	TRBV3-1/TRBV3-2	-
TGTGCCACCAGCGCAGGGTACGAGCAGTACTTC	CATSAGYEQYF	-	TRBJ2-7	TRBV15	-
TGTGCCAGCAGCTTACGGCGCACTGACACCGTACAATCCTACGAGCAGTACTTC	CASSLRRTDTVQSYEQYF	-	TRBJ2-7	TRBV7-2	-
TGTGCCAGCAGTACCCCGGGACAGGGGGTCTCTGAAGCTTTCTTT	CASSTPGQGVSEAFF	TRBD1	TRBJ1-1	TRBV27	-
TGTGCTAGCAGCTTGCATGGTTTCGGCACCGGGGAGCTGTTTTTT	CASSLHGFGTGELFF	-	TRBJ2-2	TRBV5-6	-
TGTGCCAGCAGTGACAAGTCGGGGGAGGGATACAATGAGCAGTTCTTC	CASSDKSGEGYNEQFF	TRBD2	TRBJ2-1	TRBV6-4	once
TGTGCCAGCAGTGTCCGCTACGAGCAGTACTTC	CASSVRYEQYF	-	TRBJ2-7	TRBV2	-
TGTGCCAGCAGCGTAGAGCCTCAGGAGGTAGGTGCCGAGCAGTACTTC	CASSVEPQEVGAEQYF	-	TRBJ2-7	TRBV9	-
TGTGCCAGCAGTCCAGGGGGCCAAACCTTCACAGATACGCAGTATTTT	CASSPGGQTFTDTQYF	TRBD1	TRBJ2-3	TRBV7-3	-
TGCGCCAGATCGGACAGAAGGGCCTACGAGCAGTACTTC	CARSDRRAYEQYF	-	TRBJ2-7	TRBV10-1	-
TGTGCCAGCAGTATGCGACAGGGAAATAGGAATGGCTACACCTTC	CASSMRQGNRNGYTF	TRBD1	TRBJ1-2	TRBV6-5	few
TGTGCCAGCAGTTTAAAACAGGGTGGAGGAAACACCATATATTTT	CASSLKQGGGNTIYF	-	TRBJ1-3	TRBV27	once
TGCAGTGCGCGGGACTATTACGAGCAGTACTTC	CSARDYYEQYF	TRBD2	TRBJ2-7	TRBV20-1	once
TGTGCCAGTAGTATCGAGTTCAGGGGGCTCCGGTATGGCTACACCTTC	CASSIEFRGLRYGYTF	TRBD1	TRBJ1-2	TRBV19	-
TGTGCCAGCAGCTGGGCGGGGTTGACAGATACGCAGTATTTT	CASSWAGLTDTQYF	-	TRBJ2-3	TRBV7-2	-
TGTGCCAGCAGTTCGCAGGTCGGTGAAGCTTTCTTT	CASSSQVGEAFF	-	TRBJ1-1	TRBV12-3/TRBV12-4	-
TGCGCCAGCAGCTTGAGGGCAGGGTGGTACGAGCAGTACTTC	CASSLRAGWYEQYF	-	TRBJ2-7	TRBV5-1	-
TGTGCCACCAGTGAACGGGGGGGTGGAAAACTGTTTTTT	CATSERGGGKLFF	-	TRBJ1-4	TRBV24-1	-
TGTGCCAGCAGAAGACAGGGGAACTATGGCTACACCTTC	CASRRQGNYGYTF	TRBD1	TRBJ1-2	TRBV27	-
TGTGCCAGCAGCGTAGGTCAGAAGGTTAGCAGTCCCTACGAGCAGTACTTC	CASSVGQKVSSPYEQYF	-	TRBJ2-7	TRBV9	-
TGTGCCTGGAGTTCCCACTCCTTGTCCTACGAGCAGTACTTC	CAWSSHSLSYEQYF	-	TRBJ2-7	TRBV30	-
TGTGCCAGCAGCCCCTTGGCCCCCTACGAGCAGTACTTC	CASSPLAPYEQYF	-	TRBJ2-7	TRBV7-9	-
TGTGCCTGGAGTGTACAAATGGGGGGGGGTAATGAGCAGTTCTTC	CAWSVQMGGGNEQFF	TRBD2	TRBJ2-1	TRBV30	-
TGTGCCAGCAGCTTAGCGAGCTTTTCCTCCTACGAGCAGTACTTC	CASSLASFSSYEQYF	-	TRBJ2-7	TRBV7-9	few
TGTGCCAGCAGCCCAATGCCTATGGGGGGTTTCAGCACAGATACGCAGTATTTT	CASSPMPMGGFSTDTQYF	-	TRBJ2-3	TRBV3-1/TRBV3-2	-
TGTGCCAGCAGCTTAGCGAGGCCTAAAACCGGGGAGCTGTTTTTT	CASSLARPKTGELFF	-	TRBJ2-2	TRBV7-6	-
TGCAGTGCTAGTATAGCGGGGGGTTGGGAGACCCAGTACTTC	CSASIAGGWETQYF	TRBD2	TRBJ2-5	TRBV20-1	-
TGTGCCAGCAGCTTCGCAGGGGAAGTCTACTATGGCTACACCTTC	CASSFAGEVYYGYTF	-	TRBJ1-2	TRBV5-5	-
TGTGCCAGCAGTTACTCGAATGGCGGGAAACTGTTTTTT	CASSYSNGGKLFF	-	TRBJ1-4	TRBV6-5	-
TGCAGCGTTGAGGCCCGAAACACCATATATTTT	CSVEARNTIYF	-	TRBJ1-3	TRBV29-1	-
TGTGCCAGCAGCTTGGATCTGGCAGGGCTGAACACTGAAGCTTTCTTT	CASSLDLAGLNTEAFF	-	TRBJ1-1	TRBV5-6	-
TGTGCCAGCAGCTTAGGACAGGCTATTAATGAAAAACTGTTTTTT	CASSLGQAINEKLFF	-	TRBJ1-4	TRBV7-8	-
TGTGCCAGTAGTATTATAGTTTCTGGGAGGGACGAGCAGTTCTTC	CASSIIVSGRDEQFF	TRBD2	TRBJ2-1	TRBV19	-
TGTGCCACCAGCAGGAGGGACAGGGGCTCCTACGAGCAGTACTTC	CATSRRDRGSYEQYF	TRBD1	TRBJ2-7	TRBV15	-
TGTGCCAGCAGCCTACCCGGACAGGGGGCTTGGAATGAGCAGTTCTTC	CASSLPGQGAWNEQFF	TRBD1	TRBJ2-1	TRBV7-9	-
TGCGCCAGCAGCCCCCGACAACCACACTCTCCCTCTGGAAACACCATATATTTT	CASSPRQPHSPSGNTIYF	-	TRBJ1-3	TRBV5-1	-
TGTGCCAGCAGTCTCAACCCGACAGGGATGCCTGAAGCTTTCTTT	CASSLNPTGMPEAFF	TRBD1	TRBJ1-1	TRBV27	-
TGTGCCAGCAGGCTGGACAGGGGGCGTATGAACACTGAAGCTTTCTTT	CASRLDRGRMNTEAFF	TRBD1	TRBJ1-1	TRBV2	-
TGTGCCAGCAGTTACTCGTTGACAGGGGATCAGCCCCAGCATTTT	CASSYSLTGDQPQHF	TRBD1	TRBJ1-5	TRBV6-5	-
TGTGCCAGCAGCTTAAGGGGCAGGGTATCTGGGGCCAACGTCCTGACTTTC	CASSLRGRVSGANVLTF	-	TRBJ2-6	TRBV7-3	-
TGCAGCGTCCTCCTCGAAAAACTGTTTTTT	CSVLLEKLFF	-	TRBJ1-4	TRBV29-1	-
TGCGCCAGCAGCCAAGATCTAAGGACAGCCAGCTCCTACGAGCAGTACTTC	CASSQDLRTASSYEQYF	-	TRBJ2-7	TRBV4-3	-
TGTGCCTGGAGTCCCCACCTTGGCGGTACGCAGTATTTT	CAWSPHLGGTQYF	-	TRBJ2-3	TRBV30	-